This T cell receptor (beta chain) was identified in a study of T-cell reconstitution after alpha-beta-depleted transplantation in children. In this sample, this clonotype turned up once. Germline is not matched at one junction end, which may reflect a read error. Preparation of the TCRbeta library used unique molecular identifiers. MiXCR, run by TCRdb on the PCR reads, gives a single entry per CDR3 protein. The sample shows approximately 240,000 distinct CDR3 sequences, 9% to 10% of them seen only once. The CDR3 contains 14 residues. CDR1 and CDR2 from the germline V gene are GTSNPN and SVGIG (reference sequence).

The source material was PBMCs from the stem cell graft donor, sampled from the stem cell graft. The J gene is TRBJ1-1, the V gene TRBV30; D ambiguous. The receptor was isolated from a human donor who donated a stem cell graft to a child with SCID. The chain's CDR3 is CGWKKRRIAPAAFF. The DNA for the CDR3 is TGTGGCTGGAAGAAGAGGCGGATAGCCCCTGCAGCTTTCTTT.